This T cell receptor beta chain was profiled in a study of T cell responses to AZD1222 COVID-19 vaccine. General study findings and limits: There were repertoire samples only from the period after the peak T cell response. Elevations in Spike-specific TCR breadth and depth followed administration of two AZD1222 doses.

TCRdb keeps only in-frame clones here, not all; method: immunoSEQ multiplex PCR. The data contain more than 140,000 clones, 88% of them singletons. In the case of this clone: Its cognate antigen is unknown.

In germline, CDR1 is LNHNV, CDR2 YYDKDF (reference sequence). With 0 bases clipped from V and 0 bases from J, the junction kept 7 bases outside the gene matches. This CDR3 has 19 amino acids. The receptor was derived from an adult in good health. The rearrangement links TRBV15 to TRBJ2-1; TRBD2 aligns across 11 bases. Specimen: peripheral blood, collected on day 0 of MenACWY control vaccination. CDR3 amino acids: CATSRDRASGGISYNEQFF. The CDR3 bases are TGTGCCACCAGCAGAGATCGGGCTAGCGGGGGGATCTCCTACAATGAGCAGTTCTTC. The full variable domain, with the rest looked up from reference TRBV15 and TRBJ2-1, is DAMVIQNPRYQVTQFGKPVTLSCSQTLNHNVMYWYQQKSSQAPKLLFHYYDKDFNNEADTPDNFQSRRPNTSFCFLDIRSPGLGDTAMYLCATSRDRASGGISYNEQFFGPGTRLTVL.